A selection of T cell receptor beta chains follows, all from one sample in a study of T-cell memory formation after mild COVID-19. TCRdb re-called the 5' RACE reads with MiXCR, one entry per CDR3 protein. The sample holds roughly 130,000 distinct CDR3 sequences, about 6% seen once. Sequencing was done on a sample of PBMCs or a T cell subset sorted from them (not recorded which). Every receptor here comes from an adult woman who had mild COVID-19 (a few samples of this study predate the infection). Cell type and time point are not known. CDR3s include the opening cysteine and the closing phenylalanine or tryptophan. Size is omitted from some rows. Given values are once, few, many or a class for expanded clones.

V: TRBV5-1
size: .
CDR3: CASRGDSNQPQHF

V: TRBV11-2
size: many
CDR3: CASSLGSYEQYF

V: TRBV11-3
size: few
CDR3: CASSLRSGNTGELFF

V: TRBV12-3/TRBV12-4
size: .
CDR3: CASSLSGSRNNEQFF

V: TRBV6-2/TRBV6-3
size: many
CDR3: CAHAPQGTQPQHF

V: TRBV20-1
size: few
CDR3: CSYDNRGTDTQYF

V: TRBV12-3/TRBV12-4
size: .
CDR3: CASSRPQGRTEAFF

V: TRBV9
size: many
CDR3: CASSVVGVGYNEQFF

V: TRBV12-5
size: many
CDR3: CASGSALTAATGELFF

V: TRBV7-6
size: many
CDR3: CASSFSRNTEAFF

V: TRBV9
size: .
CDR3: CASSVGLNTGELFF

V: TRBV7-9
size: .
CDR3: CASSLYPGNLPRRGQGVFGELFF

V: TRBV2
size: few
CDR3: CASSDPAGGRKEQFF

V: TRBV12-3/TRBV12-4
size: many
CDR3: CASSWSGGNQETQYF

V: TRBV5-1
size: .
CDR3: CASRAGSPVTETQYF

V: TRBV4-1
size: many
CDR3: CASSPSGGGYNEQFF

V: TRBV6-2/TRBV6-3
size: few
CDR3: CASSERGTGNDGYTF

V: TRBV7-2
size: .
CDR3: CASSSSHKGLEQFF

V: TRBV7-2
size: many
CDR3: CASISQGTTGELFF

V: TRBV6-5
size: .
CDR3: CASSYSGRRRLDTEAFF

V: TRBV3-1
size: .
CDR3: CASSHRGGELFF

V: TRBV27
size: .
CDR3: CASKGWLGQETQYF

V: TRBV5-1
size: many
CDR3: CASSLGTGKNSPLHF

V: TRBV6-5
size: many
CDR3: CASSRLRADEKLFF

V: TRBV5-1
size: few
CDR3: CASSLGQENTEAFF

V: TRBV5-5
size: many
CDR3: CASSLGLYGEQYF

V: TRBV12-3/TRBV12-4
size: .
CDR3: CASRGMSTDTQYF

V: TRBV9
size: many
CDR3: CASSLTPVDTQYF

V: TRBV20-1
size: few
CDR3: CSARVERGRHSPLHF